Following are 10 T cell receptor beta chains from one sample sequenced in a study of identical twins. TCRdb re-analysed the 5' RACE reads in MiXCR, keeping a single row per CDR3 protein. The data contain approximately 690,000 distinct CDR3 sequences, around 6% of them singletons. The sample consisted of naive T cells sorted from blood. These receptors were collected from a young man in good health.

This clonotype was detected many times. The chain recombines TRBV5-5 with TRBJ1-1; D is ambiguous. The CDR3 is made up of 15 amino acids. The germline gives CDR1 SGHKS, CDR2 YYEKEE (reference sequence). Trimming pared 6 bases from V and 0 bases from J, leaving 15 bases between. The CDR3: CASTKTSDLNTEAFF. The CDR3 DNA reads TGTGCCAGCACCAAAACGTCGGACCTGAACACTGAAGCTTTCTTT.

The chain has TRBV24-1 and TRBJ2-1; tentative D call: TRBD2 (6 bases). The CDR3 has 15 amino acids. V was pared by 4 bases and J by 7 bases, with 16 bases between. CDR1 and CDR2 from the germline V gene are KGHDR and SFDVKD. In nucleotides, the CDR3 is TGTGCCACCAGTGACCCGGGACTCGTTGTAAATGAGCAGTTCTTC. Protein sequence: CATSDPGLVVNEQFF.

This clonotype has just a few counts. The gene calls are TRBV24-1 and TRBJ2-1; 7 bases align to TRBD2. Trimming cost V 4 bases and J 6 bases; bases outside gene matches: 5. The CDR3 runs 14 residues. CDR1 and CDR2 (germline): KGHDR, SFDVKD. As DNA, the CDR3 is TGTGCCACCAGTGAACCCCTAGCGGTCAATGAGCAGTTCTTC. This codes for CATSEPLAVNEQFF.

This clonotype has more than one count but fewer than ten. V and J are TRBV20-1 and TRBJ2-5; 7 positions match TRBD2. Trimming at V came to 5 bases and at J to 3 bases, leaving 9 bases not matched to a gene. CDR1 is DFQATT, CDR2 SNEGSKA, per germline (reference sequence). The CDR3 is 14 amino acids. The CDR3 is CSARRPSGKETQYF. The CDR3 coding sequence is TGCAGTGCTCGAAGACCGAGCGGGAAAGAGACCCAGTACTTC.

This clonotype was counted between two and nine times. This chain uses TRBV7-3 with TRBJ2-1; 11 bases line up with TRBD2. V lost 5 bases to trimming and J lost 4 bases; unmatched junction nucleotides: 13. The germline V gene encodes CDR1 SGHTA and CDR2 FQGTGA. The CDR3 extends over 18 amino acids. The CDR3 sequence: CASSQIAPGTSGYNEQFF. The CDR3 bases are TGTGCCAGCAGCCAAATTGCCCCCGGGACTAGCGGTTACAATGAGCAGTTCTTC.

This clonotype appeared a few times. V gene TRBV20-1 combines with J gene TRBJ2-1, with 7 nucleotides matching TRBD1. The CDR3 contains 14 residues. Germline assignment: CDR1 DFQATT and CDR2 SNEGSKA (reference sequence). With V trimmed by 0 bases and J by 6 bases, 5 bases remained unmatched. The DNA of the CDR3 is TGCAGTGCTAGAGAAGAACAGGGGAGCAATGAGCAGTTCTTC. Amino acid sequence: CSAREEQGSNEQFF.

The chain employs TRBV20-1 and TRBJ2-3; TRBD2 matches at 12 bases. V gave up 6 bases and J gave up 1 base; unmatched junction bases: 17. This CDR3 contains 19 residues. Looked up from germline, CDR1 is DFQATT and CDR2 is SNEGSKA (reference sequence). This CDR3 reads CSAPRVGLAGGPGTDTQYF. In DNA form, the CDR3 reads TGCAGTGCGCCGAGGGTGGGCCTAGCGGGAGGGCCTGGCACAGATACGCAGTATTTT.

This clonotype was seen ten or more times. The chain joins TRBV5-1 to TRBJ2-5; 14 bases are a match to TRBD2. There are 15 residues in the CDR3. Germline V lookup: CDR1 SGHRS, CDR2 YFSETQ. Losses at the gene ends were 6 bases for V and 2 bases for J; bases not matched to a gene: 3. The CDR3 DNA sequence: TGCGCCAGCAAGGGGACTAGCGGGAGTCAAGAGACCCAGTACTTC. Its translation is CASKGTSGSQETQYF.

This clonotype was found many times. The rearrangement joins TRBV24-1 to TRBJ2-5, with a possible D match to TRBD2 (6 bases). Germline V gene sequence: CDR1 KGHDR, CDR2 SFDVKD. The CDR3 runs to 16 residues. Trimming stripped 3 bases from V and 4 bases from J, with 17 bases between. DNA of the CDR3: TGTGCCACCAGTGATAGGAGGGATCGGCAGGGAGAGACCCAGTACTTC. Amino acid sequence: CATSDRRDRQGETQYF.

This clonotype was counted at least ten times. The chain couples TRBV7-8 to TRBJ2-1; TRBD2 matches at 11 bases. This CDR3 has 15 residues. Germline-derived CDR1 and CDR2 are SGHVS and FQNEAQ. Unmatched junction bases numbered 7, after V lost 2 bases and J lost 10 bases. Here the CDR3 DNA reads TGTGCCAGCAGCTTACGTGCTCTAGCGGGGGGCGAGCAGTTCTTC. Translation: CASSLRALAGGEQFF. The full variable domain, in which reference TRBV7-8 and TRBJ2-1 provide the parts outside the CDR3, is GAGVSQSPRYKVAKRGQDVALRCDPISGHVSLFWYQQALGQGPEFLTYFQNEAQLDKSGLPSDRFFAERPEGSVSTLKIQRTQQEDSAVYLCASSLRALAGGEQFFGPGTRLTVL.